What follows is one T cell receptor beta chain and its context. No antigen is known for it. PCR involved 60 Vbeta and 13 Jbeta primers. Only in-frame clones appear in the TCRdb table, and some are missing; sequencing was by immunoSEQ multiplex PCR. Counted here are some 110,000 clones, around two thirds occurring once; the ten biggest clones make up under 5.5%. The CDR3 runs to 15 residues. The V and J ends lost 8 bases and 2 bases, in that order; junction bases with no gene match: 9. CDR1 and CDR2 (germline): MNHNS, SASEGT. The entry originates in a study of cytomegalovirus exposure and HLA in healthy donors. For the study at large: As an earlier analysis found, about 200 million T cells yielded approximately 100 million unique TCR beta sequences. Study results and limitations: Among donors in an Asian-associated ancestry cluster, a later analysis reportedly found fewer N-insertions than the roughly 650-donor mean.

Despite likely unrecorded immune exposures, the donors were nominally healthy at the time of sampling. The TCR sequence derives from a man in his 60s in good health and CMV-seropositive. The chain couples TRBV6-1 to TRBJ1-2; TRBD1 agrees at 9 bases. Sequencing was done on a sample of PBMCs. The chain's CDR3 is CASRFEGTGNYGYTF. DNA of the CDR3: TGTGCCAGCCGTTTTGAGGGGACAGGGAACTATGGCTACACCTTC.